What follows describes a single T cell receptor (beta chain). Trimming removed 8 bases from V and 2 bases from J, with 13 bases in between. This CDR3 is 13 amino acids long. Germline V gene lookup returns CDR1 SGHNT and CDR2 YENEEA. The data belong to a study of cytomegalovirus exposure and HLA in healthy donors. The PCR had 60 Vbeta and 13 Jbeta primers. Data came from immunoSEQ multiplex PCR; TCRdb stores just in-frame clones and leaves some out. The table shows about 160,000 clones, with 80% occurring only once. The sequenced material came from PBMCs. The V and J genes are TRBV11-3 and TRBJ2-7; possible D gene TRBD2, 6 bases. The source of this sequence is a male donor in good health and CMV-seropositive. CDR3 sequence reads: CASGGGLAYEQYF. CDR3 nucleotides: TGTGCCAGCGGAGGAGGGTTGGCCTACGAGCAGTACTTC.